The sample holds a few counts of the clone carrying this T cell receptor beta chain. Its antigen is currently unknown. During its preparation, the TCRbeta library received unique molecular identifiers. TCRdb independently ran MiXCR on the PCR reads; one entry per CDR3 protein. The profile shows approximately 400,000 distinct CDR3 sequences, 15% to 20% of them singletons. The data stem from a study of T-cell reconstitution after alpha-beta-depleted transplantation in children. The study's findings and limits: From newly produced T cells came most of the T-cell counts and diversity one year after transplant. For some patients, TCRbeta diversity was high at day 60 because of recipient T cells and thymic progenitors that survived. Several hundred expanded graft clones reportedly were the source of alpha-beta T cells about two months after transplant.

The source was PBMCs, mostly from graft donor cells, collected 360 days after TCRalphabeta/CD19-depleted stem cell transplant. This clonotype was sampled from a boy younger than two who had a stem cell transplant for Wiskott-Aldrich syndrome, so the T cells may come from the graft donor.

The CDR3 DNA is TGTGCCAGCAGACCCGGCGGGAGGGGGGTCAATGAGCAGTTCTTC. Its protein product is CASRPGGRGVNEQFF. The chain carries TRBV12-3 or TRBV12-4 and TRBJ2-1; the match to TRBD2 covers 9 bases. The CDR3 is made up of 15 amino acids. V was clipped by 6 bases and J by 6 bases; unmatched bases: 9.